This T cell receptor beta chain was captured by sequencing in a study of T cells in Graves' hyperthyroidism and ophthalmopathy. Study-wide context: At initial diagnosis, before any treatment had begun, peripheral blood was obtained.

The investigators amplified TCR beta CDR3 regions from RNA transcripts. The HTBI set primed first-round TCR CDR3 RT-PCR. TCRdb reprocessed the multiplex PCR reads with MiXCR, giving one entry per CDR3 protein. The table records approximately 600,000 distinct CDR3 sequences, about 20% of them present only once. This CDR3 spans 13 amino acids. Trimming removed 3 bases from V and 2 bases from J, with 8 bases in between. Per germline, CDR1 DFQATT and CDR2 SNEGSKA (reference sequence). This clonotype was observed a few times. The TCR sequence derives from a man aged 25 to 40 with Graves' ophthalmopathy. This chain connects TRBV20-1 to TRBJ2-1, with no clear D. Material for sequencing was blood. CDR3 in amino acids: CSARARTYNEQFF. CDR3 DNA sequence: TGCAGTGCTAGGGCTAGGACCTACAATGAGCAGTTCTTC.